This TCR beta chain was obtained from a study of post-analysis software for immune sequencing data. Across the study: Relapsing-remitting, secondary progressive and progressive-relapsing multiple sclerosis courses were included. Findings and caveats of the study: The F measure placed samples prepared in the same batch into strongly shared clusters. Controls' normalized Chao1 diversity significantly exceeded that of multiple sclerosis patients. Among four or five TRBV segments more frequent in patients than controls were TRBV5-6, TRBV5-1 and TRBV20-1.

This CDR3 is built from 18 residues. V was clipped by 0 bases and J by 0 bases, with 19 bases between them. Per the germline V gene, CDR1 is SGHRS and CDR2 is YFSETQ. As concerns this clonotype: Its specificity is not known.

Built from TCR beta cDNA, the libraries had unique molecular identifiers in them. Out of roughly 1 to 10 million T cells, a few hundred thousand cDNA molecules were generated. TCRdb re-analysed the PCR reads in MiXCR, keeping a single row per CDR3 protein. The table has fewer than 900,000 distinct CDR3 sequences, just over 45% seen once. The sequence came from a girl aged 10 to 17 with multiple sclerosis. The genes are TRBV5-1 and TRBJ2-7; D is possibly TRBD2 (6 bases). The sequencing input was blood. Here the CDR3 reads CASSLEGPEGISSYEQYF. CDR3 sequence (DNA): TGCGCCAGCAGCTTGGAGGGTCCGGAGGGGATCAGCTCCTACGAGCAGTACTTC. Full variable domain (outside the CDR3, taken from reference TRBV5-1 and TRBJ2-7): KAGVTQTPRYLIKTRGQQVTLSCSPISGHRSVSWYQQTPGQGLQFLFEYFSETQRNKGNFPGRFSGRQFSNSRSEMNVSTLELGDSALYLCASSLEGPEGISSYEQYFGPGTRLTVT.